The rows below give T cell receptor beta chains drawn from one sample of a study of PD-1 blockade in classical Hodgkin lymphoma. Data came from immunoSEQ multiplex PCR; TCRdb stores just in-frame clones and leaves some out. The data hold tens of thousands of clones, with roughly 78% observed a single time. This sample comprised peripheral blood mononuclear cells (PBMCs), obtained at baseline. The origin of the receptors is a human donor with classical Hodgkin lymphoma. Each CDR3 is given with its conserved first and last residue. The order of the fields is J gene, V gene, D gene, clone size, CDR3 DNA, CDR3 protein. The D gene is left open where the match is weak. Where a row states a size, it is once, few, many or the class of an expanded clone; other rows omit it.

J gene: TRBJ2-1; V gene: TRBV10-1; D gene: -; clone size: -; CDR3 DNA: TGCGCCAGCAGTGAGTTTGGCGGGGGCGGCTACAATGAGCAGTTCTTC; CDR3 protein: CASSEFGGGGYNEQFF
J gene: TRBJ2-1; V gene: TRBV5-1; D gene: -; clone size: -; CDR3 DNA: TGCGCCAGCTCCTTCACTCTGAGCTATGAGCAGTTCTTC; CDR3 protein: CASSFTLSYEQFF
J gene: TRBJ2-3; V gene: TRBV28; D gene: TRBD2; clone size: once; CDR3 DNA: TGTGCCAGCAGTACTAGCGGGGGGACAGATACGCAGTATTTT; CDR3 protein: CASSTSGGTDTQYF
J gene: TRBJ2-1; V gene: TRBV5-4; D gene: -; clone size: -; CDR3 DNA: TGTGCCAGCAGTCGTCCGGGTAGCAATGAGCAGTTCTTC; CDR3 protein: CASSRPGSNEQFF
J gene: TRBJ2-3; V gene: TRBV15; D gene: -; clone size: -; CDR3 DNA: TGTGCCACCAGCAGGAGCAAATACGTCGCAGATACGCAGTATTTT; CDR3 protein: CATSRSKYVADTQYF
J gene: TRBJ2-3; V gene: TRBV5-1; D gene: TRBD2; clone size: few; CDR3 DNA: TGCGCCAGCAGCTTGGCGGTAGGGAGCGGGGTAGTTGGCACAGATACGCAGTATTTT; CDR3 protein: CASSLAVGSGVVGTDTQYF
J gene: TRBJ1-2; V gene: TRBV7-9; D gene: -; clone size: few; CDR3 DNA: TGTGCCAGCAGCTTAGCAGGGGGCTATGGCTACACCTTC; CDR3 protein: CASSLAGGYGYTF
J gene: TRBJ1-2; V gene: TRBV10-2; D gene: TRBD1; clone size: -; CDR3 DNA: TGCGCCAGCAGTGGACTGGGACAGGGATCGGGGGGCTACACCTTC; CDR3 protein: CASSGLGQGSGGYTF
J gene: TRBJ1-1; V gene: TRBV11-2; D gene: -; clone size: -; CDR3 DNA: TGTGCCAGCAGCTTAGTAGGGGACGCCACTGAAGCTTTCTTT; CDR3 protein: CASSLVGDATEAFF
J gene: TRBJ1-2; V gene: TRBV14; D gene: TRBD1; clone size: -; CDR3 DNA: TGTGCCAGCAGCCAAGACCCAGGGGGCGCTTCTGGCTACACCTTC; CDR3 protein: CASSQDPGGASGYTF
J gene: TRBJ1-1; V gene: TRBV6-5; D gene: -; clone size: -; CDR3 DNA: TGTGCCAGCAGTTACTCGAGGCGTAACACTGAAGCTTTCTTT; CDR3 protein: CASSYSRRNTEAFF
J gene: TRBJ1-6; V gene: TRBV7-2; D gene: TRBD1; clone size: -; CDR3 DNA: TGTGCCAGCAGCTTAGGCAGGGGGCAAGGTAATTCACCCCTCCACTTT; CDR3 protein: CASSLGRGQGNSPLHF
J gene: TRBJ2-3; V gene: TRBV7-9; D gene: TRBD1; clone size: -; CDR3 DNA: TGTGCCAGCAGTCACACGGATCTGACAGGGGGAGATACGCAGTATTTT; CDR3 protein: CASSHTDLTGGDTQYF
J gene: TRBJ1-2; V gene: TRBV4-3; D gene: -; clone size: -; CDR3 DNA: TGCGCCAGCAGCCAAAGTGTAGCTAACTATGGCTACACCTTC; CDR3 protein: CASSQSVANYGYTF
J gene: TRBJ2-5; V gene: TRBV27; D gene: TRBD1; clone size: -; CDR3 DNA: TGTGCCAGCAGTTTGACAGGGGTAGAGACCCAGTACTTC; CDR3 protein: CASSLTGVETQYF
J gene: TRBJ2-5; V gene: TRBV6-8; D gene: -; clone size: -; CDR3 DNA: TGTGCCAGCACCTCCACTAACGGAATGCGGGAGACCCAGTACTTC; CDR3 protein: CASTSTNGMRETQYF
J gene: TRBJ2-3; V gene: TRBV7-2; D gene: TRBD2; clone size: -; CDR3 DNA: TGTGCCAGCAGCCCCGGGACTACCACAGATACGCAGTATTTT; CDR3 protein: CASSPGTTTDTQYF
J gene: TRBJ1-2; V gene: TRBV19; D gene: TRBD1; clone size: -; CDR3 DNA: TGTGCCAGTAGTACCCTACCGGGACAGGGGGCGAGTGGCTACACCTTC; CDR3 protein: CASSTLPGQGASGYTF
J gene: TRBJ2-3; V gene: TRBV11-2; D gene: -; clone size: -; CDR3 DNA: TGTGCCAGCAGCCTCTACACAGATACGCAGTATTTT; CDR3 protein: CASSLYTDTQYF
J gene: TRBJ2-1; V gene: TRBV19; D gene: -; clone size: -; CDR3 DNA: TGTGCCAGTACCAAAGAACTAGGGTTTTACAATGAGCAGTTCTTC; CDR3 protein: CASTKELGFYNEQFF
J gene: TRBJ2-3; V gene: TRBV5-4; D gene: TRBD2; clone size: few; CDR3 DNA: TGTGCCAGCAGCTTGGGACTAGCGGGGGCCCGCTATACGCAGTATTTT; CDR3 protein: CASSLGLAGARYTQYF
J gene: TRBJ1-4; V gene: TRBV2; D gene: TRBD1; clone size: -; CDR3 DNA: TGTGCCAGCAGTGAACTGGACAGGGTTGAAAAACTGTTTTTT; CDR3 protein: CASSELDRVEKLFF
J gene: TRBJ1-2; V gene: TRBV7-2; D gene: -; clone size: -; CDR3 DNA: TGTGCCAGCAGCCACCGGGGCGGGTATGGCTACACCTTC; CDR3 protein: CASSHRGGYGYTF
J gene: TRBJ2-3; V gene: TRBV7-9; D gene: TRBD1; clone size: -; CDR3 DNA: TGTGCCAGCAGCACCGGGACAGGGCCCACAGATACGCAGTATTTT; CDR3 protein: CASSTGTGPTDTQYF
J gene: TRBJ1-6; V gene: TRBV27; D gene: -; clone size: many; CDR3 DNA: TGTGCCAGCAGTTTCGGCGGTATTAATTCACCCCTCCACTTT; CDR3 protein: CASSFGGINSPLHF
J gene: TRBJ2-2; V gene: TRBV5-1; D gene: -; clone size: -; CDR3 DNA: TGCGCCAGCAGCTTGGGGGTGACAGGGAACACCGGGGAGCTGTTTTTT; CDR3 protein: CASSLGVTGNTGELFF
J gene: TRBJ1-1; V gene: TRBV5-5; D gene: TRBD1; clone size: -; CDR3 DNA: TGTGCCAGCAGCTTTCGCGGGACAGGGGGGACTGAAGCTTTCTTT; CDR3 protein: CASSFRGTGGTEAFF
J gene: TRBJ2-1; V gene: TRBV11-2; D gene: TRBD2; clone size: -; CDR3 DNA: TGTGCCAGCAGCTATCGGGGGGATGGGTACAATGAGCAGTTCTTC; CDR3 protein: CASSYRGDGYNEQFF
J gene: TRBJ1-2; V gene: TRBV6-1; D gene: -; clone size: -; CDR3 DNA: TGTGCCAGCAGCGGGGGAAAAGCGGGTCCCTATGGCTACACCTTC; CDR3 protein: CASSGGKAGPYGYTF
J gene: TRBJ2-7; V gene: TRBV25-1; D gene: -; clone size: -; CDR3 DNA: TGTGCCAGCTCTTCGAGGCTAGCGGAGCAGTACTTC; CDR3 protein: CASSSRLAEQYF
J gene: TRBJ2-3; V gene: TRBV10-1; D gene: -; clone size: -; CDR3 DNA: TGCGCCAGCAGTGAAGGCCGCTTCTTTACGCAGTATTTT; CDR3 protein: CASSEGRFFTQYF
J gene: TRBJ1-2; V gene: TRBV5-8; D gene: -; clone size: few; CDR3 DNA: TGTGCCAGCAGGTCCCTGTACTATGGCTACACCTTC; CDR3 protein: CASRSLYYGYTF
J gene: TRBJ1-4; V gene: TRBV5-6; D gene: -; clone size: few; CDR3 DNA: TGTGCCAGCAGCCCTTACAATGTAGATGAAAAACTGTTTTTT; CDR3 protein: CASSPYNVDEKLFF
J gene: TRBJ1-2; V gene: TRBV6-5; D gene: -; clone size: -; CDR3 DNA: TGTGCCAGCAGTTATGTGGGGGGTGGGGGCTATGGCTACACCTTC; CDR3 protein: CASSYVGGGGYGYTF
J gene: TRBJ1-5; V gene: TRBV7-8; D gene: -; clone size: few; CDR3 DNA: TGTGCCAGCAGCCAGAGATACAATCAGCCCCAGCATTTT; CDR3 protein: CASSQRYNQPQHF
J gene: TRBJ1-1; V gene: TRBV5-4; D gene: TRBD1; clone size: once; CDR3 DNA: TGTGCCAGCCGGACAGGGGGTTTAGGGAACACTGAAGCTTTCTTT; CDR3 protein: CASRTGGLGNTEAFF
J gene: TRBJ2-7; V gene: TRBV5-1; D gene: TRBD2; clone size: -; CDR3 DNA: TGCGCCAGCACCCCCTCGACAGCCGGACTAGCGGGGGGGATTTACGAGCAGTACTTC; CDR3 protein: CASTPSTAGLAGGIYEQYF
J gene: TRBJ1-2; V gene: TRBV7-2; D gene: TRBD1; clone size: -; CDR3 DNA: TGTGCCAGCAGCCAGTGGACAGGGGAGGATGAAAATGGCTACACCTTC; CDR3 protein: CASSQWTGEDENGYTF
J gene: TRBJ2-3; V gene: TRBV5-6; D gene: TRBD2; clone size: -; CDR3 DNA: TGTGCCAGCAGCTTGGAACTAGCGGGGGGCTTCACAGATACGCAGTATTTT; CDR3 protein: CASSLELAGGFTDTQYF
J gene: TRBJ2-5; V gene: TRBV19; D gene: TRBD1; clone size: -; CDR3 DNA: TGTGCCAGTAGTAACCAAGACAGGGGGCAAGAGACCCAGTACTTC; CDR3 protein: CASSNQDRGQETQYF
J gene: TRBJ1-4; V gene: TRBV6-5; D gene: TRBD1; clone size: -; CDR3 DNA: TGTGCCAGCAGTTGGGACAGGTTCAATGAAAAACTGTTTTTT; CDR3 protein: CASSWDRFNEKLFF
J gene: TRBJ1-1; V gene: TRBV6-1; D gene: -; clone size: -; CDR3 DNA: TGTGCCAGCAGTCTAGGAGGGGGGAACACTGAAGCTTTCTTT; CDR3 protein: CASSLGGGNTEAFF